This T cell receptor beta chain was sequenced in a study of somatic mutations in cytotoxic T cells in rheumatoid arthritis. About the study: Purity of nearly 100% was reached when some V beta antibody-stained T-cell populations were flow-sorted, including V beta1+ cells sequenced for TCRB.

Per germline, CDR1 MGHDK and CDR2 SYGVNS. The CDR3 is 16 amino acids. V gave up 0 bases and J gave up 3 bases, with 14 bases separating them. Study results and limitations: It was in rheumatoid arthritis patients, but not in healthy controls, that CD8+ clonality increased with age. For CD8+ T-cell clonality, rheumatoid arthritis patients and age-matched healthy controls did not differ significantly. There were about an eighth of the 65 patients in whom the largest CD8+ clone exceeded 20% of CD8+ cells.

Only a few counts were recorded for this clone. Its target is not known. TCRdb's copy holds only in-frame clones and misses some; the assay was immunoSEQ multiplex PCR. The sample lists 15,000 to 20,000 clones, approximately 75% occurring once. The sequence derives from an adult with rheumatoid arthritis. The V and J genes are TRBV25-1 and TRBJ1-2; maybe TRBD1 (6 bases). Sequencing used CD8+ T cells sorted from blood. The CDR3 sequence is CASSEYSPGADYGYTF. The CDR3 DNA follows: TGTGCCAGCAGTGAATATTCCCCGGGGGCGGACTATGGCTACACCTTC.